This T cell receptor beta chain was retrieved from a study of naive and memory T cell subsets. Regarding the study as a whole: A few larger clonotypes appeared in naive repertoires, especially CD8, possibly memory cells re-expressing CD45RA. The power law exponent of TCR abundance differed between naive and memory cells.

The beta constant-region primer was an equimolar mix of two oligonucleotides covering TRBC1 and TRBC2. Ligated cDNA was amplified by four rounds of PCR with nested alpha and beta constant-region primers and SP2. The cDNA 3' end received a ligated single-stranded oligonucleotide carrying the SP2 primer and a 12-nucleotide UMI. TCRdb ran MiXCR on the UMI-ligation and nested PCR reads and lists one entry per CDR3 protein. Of roughly 140,000 distinct CDR3 sequences in the sample, approximately 21% are singletons; the top ten hold around 0.63%. With regard to this clonotype: Its cognate antigen is unknown.

CMV status came from CD4+ IFNgamma after overnight CMV lysate stimulation. CD4 T cells were positively selected, then CD8 T cells from the CD4-negative fraction. The germline V gene has CDR1 SGHTA and CDR2 FQGTGA. This CDR3 has 15 amino acids. V was pared by 5 bases and J by 0 bases, with 14 bases between. The chain joins TRBV7-3 to TRBJ2-7; perhaps TRBD1 as D (7 bases). What was sequenced was naive CD8+ T cells from blood. The clonotype was recovered from a human donor in good health. CDR3 in amino acids: CASSQGGGSSYEQYF. The CDR3 bases are TGTGCCAGCAGCCAGGGGGGCGGAAGCTCCTACGAGCAGTACTTC.